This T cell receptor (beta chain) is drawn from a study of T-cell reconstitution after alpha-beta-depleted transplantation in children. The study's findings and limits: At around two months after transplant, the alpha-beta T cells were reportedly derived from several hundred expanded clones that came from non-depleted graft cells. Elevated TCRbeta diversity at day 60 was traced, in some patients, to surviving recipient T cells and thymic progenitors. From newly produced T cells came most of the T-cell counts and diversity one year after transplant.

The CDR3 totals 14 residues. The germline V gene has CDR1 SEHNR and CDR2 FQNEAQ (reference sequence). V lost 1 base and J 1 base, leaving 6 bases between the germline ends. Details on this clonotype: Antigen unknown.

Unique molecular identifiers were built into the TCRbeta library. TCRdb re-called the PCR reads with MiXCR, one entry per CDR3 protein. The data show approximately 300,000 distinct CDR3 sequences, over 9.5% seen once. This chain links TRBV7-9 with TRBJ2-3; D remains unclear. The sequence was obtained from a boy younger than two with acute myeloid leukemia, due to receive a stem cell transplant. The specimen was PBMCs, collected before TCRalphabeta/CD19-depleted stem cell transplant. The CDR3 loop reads CASSLGWGTDTQYF. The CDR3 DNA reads TGTGCCAGCAGCTTAGGATGGGGCACAGATACGCAGTATTTT.